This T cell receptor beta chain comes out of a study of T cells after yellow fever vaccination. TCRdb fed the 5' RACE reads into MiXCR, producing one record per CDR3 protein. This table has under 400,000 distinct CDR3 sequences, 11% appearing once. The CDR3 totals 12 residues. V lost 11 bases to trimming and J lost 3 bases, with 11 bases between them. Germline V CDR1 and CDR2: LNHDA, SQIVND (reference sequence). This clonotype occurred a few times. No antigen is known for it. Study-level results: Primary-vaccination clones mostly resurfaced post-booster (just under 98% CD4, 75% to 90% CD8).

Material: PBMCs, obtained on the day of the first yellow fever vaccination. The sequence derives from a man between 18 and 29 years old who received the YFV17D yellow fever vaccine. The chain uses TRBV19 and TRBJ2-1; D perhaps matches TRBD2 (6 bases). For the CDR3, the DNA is TGTGCCGTAGGGAGGTTCTACAATGAGCAGTTCTTC. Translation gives CAVGRFYNEQFF.